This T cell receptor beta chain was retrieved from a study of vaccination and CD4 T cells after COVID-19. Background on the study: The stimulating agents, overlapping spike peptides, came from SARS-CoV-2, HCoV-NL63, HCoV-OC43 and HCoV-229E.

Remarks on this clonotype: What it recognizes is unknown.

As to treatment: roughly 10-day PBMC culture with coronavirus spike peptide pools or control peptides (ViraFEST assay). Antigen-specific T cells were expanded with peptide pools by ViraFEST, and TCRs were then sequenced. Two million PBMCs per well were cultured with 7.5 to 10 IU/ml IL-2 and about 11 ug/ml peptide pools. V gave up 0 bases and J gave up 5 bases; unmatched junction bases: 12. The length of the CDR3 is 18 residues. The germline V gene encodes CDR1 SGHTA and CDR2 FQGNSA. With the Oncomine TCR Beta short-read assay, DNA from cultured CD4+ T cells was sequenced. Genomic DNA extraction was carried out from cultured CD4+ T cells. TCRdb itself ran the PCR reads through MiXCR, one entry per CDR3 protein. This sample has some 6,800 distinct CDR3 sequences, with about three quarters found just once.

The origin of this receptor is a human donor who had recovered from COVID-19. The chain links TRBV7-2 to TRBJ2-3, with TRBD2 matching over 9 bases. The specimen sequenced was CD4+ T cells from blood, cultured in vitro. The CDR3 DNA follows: TGTGCCAGCAGCTTAGCCAAGCAGGGCGGGAGGGCTGGAGATACGCAGTATTTT. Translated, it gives CASSLAKQGGRAGDTQYF.